These T cell receptor beta chains were read from a single sample in a study of T-cell memory formation after mild COVID-19. MiXCR was run by TCRdb on the 5' RACE reads, yielding one entry per CDR3 protein. The sample carries about 130,000 distinct CDR3 sequences, about 18% recorded once. Specimen: PBMCs or a T cell subset sorted from them (not recorded which). The source of these receptors is a man between 18 and 35 years old who had mild COVID-19 (a few samples of this study predate the infection). Cell type and time point are not known. CDR3s include the opening cysteine and the closing phenylalanine or tryptophan. The D gene is left open where the match is weak. Part of the rows lack a size; the others show once, few, many or a class for expanded clones.

TRBV12-3/TRBV12-4	NA	TRBJ2-3	many	CASSSGGTFPDTQYF	TGTGCCAGCAGCTCTGGGGGGACTTTCCCAGATACGCAGTATTTT
TRBV10-3	NA	TRBJ2-1	NA	CASRPLMENEQFF	TGTGCCAGCCGACCGCTTATGGAGAATGAGCAGTTCTTC
TRBV20-1	TRBD1	TRBJ2-1	few	CSASGTVNNEQFF	TGCAGTGCTAGCGGGACAGTCAACAATGAGCAGTTCTTC
TRBV7-2	NA	TRBJ2-4	few	CASSLVGLKLAKNIQYF	TGTGCCAGCAGCTTAGTTGGGCTAAAGCTAGCCAAAAACATTCAGTACTTC
TRBV19	NA	TRBJ1-6	NA	CASSIDLFQDSPLHF	TGTGCCAGTAGTATTGACCTATTTCAGGATTCACCCCTCCACTTT
TRBV28	NA	TRBJ1-1	few	CASSFQYSNPNTEAFF	TGTGCCAGCAGTTTTCAGTACTCCAACCCGAACACTGAAGCTTTCTTT
TRBV7-6	NA	TRBJ2-6	NA	CASSLRAAGANVLTF	TGTGCCAGCAGCCTAAGAGCAGCTGGGGCCAACGTCCTGACTTTC
TRBV5-1	NA	TRBJ2-5	few	CASSYRGSGETQYF	TGCGCCAGCAGCTATAGAGGGTCAGGGGAGACCCAGTACTTC
TRBV2	NA	TRBJ1-6	once	CASSKSSSYNSPLHF	TGTGCCAGCAGCAAATCTAGCTCCTATAATTCACCCCTCCACTTT
TRBV12-3/TRBV12-4	TRBD1	TRBJ1-2	few	CASSLGEGGLYGYTF	TGTGCCAGCAGTTTAGGCGAAGGGGGCCTCTATGGCTACACCTTC